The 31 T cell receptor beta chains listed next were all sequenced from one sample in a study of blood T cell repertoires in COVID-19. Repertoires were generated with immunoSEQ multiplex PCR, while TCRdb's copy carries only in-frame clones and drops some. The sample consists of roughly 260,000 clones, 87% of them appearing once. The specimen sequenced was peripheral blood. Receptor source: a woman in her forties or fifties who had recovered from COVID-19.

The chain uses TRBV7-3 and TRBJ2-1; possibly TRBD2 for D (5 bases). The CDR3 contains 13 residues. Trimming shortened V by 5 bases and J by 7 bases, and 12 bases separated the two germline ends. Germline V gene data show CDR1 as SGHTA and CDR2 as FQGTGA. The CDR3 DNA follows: TGTGCCAGCAGCCTAAACCGAGGGAATGAGCAGTTCTTC. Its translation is CASSLNRGNEQFF. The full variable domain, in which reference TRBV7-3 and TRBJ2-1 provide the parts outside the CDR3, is GAGVSQTPSNKVTEKGKYVELRCDPISGHTALYWYRQSLGQGPEFLIYFQGTGAADDSGLPNDRFFAVRPEGSVSTLKIQRTERGDSAVYLCASSLNRGNEQFFGPGTRLTVL.

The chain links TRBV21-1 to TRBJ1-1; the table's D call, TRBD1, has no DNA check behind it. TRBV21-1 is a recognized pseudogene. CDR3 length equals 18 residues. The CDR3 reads CASSKRPGRGQGMTEAFF. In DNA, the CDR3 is TGTGCCAGCAGCAAGAGGCCCGGCAGGGGGCAAGGTATGACTGAAGCTTTCTTT.

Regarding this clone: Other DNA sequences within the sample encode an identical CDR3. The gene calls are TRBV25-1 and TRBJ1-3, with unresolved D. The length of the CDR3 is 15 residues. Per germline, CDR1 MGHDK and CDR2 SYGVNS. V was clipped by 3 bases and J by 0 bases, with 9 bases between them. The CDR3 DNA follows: TGTGCCAGCAGTGACCTTGCGAGCTCTGGAAACACCATATATTTT. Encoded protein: CASSDLASSGNTIYF.

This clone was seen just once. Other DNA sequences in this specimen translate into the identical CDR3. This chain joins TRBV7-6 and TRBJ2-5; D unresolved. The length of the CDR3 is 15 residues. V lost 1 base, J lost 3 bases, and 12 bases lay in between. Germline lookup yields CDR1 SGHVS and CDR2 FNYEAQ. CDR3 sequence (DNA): TGTGCCAGCAGCTTAGGAGCAGGCCTTAAAGAGACCCAGTACTTC. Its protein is CASSLGAGLKETQYF. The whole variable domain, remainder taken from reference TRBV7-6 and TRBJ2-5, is GAGVSQSPRYKVTKRGQDVALRCDPISGHVSLYWYRQALGQGPEFLTYFNYEAQQDKSGLPNDRFSAERPEGSISTLTIQRTEQRDSAMYRCASSLGAGLKETQYFGPGTRLLVL.

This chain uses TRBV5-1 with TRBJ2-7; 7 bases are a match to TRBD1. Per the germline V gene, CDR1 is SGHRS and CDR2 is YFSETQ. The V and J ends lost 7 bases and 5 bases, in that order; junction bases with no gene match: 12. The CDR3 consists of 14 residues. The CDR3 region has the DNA TGCGCCAGCCGAAAAGAGACAGGGTCTAACGAGCAGTACTTC. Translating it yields CASRKETGSNEQYF.

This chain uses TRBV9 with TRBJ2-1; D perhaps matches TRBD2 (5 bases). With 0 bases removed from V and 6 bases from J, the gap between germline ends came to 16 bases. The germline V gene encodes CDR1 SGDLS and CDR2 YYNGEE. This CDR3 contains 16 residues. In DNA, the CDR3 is TGTGCCAGCAGCGTAGGAGGAGCGGAGAGGATCAATGAGCAGTTCTTC. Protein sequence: CASSVGGAERINEQFF. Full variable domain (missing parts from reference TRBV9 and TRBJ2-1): DSGVTQTPKHLITATGQRVTLRCSPRSGDLSVYWYQQSLDQGLQFLIQYYNGEERAKGNILERFSAQQFPDLHSELNLSSLELGDSALYFCASSVGGAERINEQFFGPGTRLTVL.

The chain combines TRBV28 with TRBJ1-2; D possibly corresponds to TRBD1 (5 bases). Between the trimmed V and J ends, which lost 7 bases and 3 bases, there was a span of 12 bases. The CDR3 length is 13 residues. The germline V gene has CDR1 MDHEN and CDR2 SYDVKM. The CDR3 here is CASTLRGYYGYTF. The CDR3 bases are TGTGCCAGCACCCTCCGGGGGTACTATGGCTACACCTTC.

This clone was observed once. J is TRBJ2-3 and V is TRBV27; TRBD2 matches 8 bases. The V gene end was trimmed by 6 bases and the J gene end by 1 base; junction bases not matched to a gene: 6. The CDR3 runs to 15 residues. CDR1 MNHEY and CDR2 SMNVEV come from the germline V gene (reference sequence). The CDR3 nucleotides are TGTGCCAGCAGCCCGGGGGGGGCCCGCACAGATACGCAGTATTTT. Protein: CASSPGGARTDTQYF.

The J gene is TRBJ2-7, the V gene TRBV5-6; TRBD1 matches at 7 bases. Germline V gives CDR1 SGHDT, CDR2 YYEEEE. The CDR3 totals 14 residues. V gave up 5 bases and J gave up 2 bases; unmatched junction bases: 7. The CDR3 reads CASSHRGLPYEQYF. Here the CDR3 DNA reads TGTGCCAGCAGTCACAGGGGTCTTCCCTACGAGCAGTACTTC.

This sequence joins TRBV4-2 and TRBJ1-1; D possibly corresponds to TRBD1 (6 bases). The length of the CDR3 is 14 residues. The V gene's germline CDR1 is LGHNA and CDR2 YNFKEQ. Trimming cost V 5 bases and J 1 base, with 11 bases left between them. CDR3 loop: CASSRQAWNTEAFF. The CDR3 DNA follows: TGTGCCAGCAGCAGACAGGCCTGGAACACTGAAGCTTTCTTT.

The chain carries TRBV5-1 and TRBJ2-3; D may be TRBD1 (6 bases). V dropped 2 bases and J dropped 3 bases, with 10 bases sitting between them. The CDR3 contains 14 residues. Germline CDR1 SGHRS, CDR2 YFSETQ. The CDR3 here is CASSFQGFTDTQYF. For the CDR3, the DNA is TGCGCCAGCAGCTTTCAGGGGTTTACAGATACGCAGTATTTT.

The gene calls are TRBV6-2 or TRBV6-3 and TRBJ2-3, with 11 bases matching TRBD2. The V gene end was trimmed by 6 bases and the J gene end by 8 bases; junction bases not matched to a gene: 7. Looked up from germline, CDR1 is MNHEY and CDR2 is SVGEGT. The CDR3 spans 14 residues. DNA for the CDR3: TGTGCCAGCAGCCGACTAGCGGGAACGAGTACGCAGTATTTT. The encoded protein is CASSRLAGTSTQYF.

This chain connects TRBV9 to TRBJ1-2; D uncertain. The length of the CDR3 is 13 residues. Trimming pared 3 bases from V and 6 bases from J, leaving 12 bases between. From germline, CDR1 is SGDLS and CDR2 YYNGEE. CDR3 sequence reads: CASSAGRIHGYTF. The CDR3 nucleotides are TGTGCCAGCAGCGCGGGGAGAATCCATGGCTACACCTTC.

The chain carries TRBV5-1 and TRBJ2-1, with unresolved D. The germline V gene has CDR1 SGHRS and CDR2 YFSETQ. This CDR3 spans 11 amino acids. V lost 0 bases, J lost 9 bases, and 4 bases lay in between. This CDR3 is CASSLVGEQFF. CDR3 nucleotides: TGCGCCAGCAGCTTGGTCGGTGAGCAGTTCTTC.

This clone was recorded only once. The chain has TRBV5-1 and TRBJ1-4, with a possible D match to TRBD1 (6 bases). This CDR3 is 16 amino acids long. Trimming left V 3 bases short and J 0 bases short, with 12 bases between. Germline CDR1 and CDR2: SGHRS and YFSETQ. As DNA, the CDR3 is TGCGCCAGCAGCTCGGCGGGGGCCGCAACTAATGAAAAACTGTTTTTT. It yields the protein CASSSAGAATNEKLFF.

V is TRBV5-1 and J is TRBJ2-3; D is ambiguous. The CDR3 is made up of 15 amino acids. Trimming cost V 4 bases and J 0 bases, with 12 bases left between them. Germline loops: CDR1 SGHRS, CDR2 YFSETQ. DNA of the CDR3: TGCGCCAGCAGCCCCGCAGATTCTAGCACAGATACGCAGTATTTT. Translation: CASSPADSSTDTQYF.

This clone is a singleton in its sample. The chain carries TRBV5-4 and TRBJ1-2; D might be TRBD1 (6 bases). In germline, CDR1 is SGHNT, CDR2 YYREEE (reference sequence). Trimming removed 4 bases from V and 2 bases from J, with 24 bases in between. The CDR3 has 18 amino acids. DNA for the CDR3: TGTGCCAGCAGCCTCGGGGGGGCGAGTCATTCCGTCAACTATGGCTACACCTTC. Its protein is CASSLGGASHSVNYGYTF. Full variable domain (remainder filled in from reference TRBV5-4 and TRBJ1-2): ETGVTQSPTHLIKTRGQQVTLRCSSQSGHNTVSWYQQALGQGPQFIFQYYREEENGRGNFPPRFSGLQFPNYSSELNVNALELDDSALYLCASSLGGASHSVNYGYTFGSGTRLTVV.

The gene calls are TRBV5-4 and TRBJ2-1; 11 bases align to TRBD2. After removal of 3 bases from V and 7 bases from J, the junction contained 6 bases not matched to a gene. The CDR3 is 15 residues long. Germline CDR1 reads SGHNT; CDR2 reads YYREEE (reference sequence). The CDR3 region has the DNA TGTGCCAGCAGCTCCGGGACTAGCGGAGGGAATGAGCAGTTCTTC. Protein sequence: CASSSGTSGGNEQFF. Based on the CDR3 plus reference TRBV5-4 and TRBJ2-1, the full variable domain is ETGVTQSPTHLIKTRGQQVTLRCSSQSGHNTVSWYQQALGQGPQFIFQYYREEENGRGNFPPRFSGLQFPNYSSELNVNALELDDSALYLCASSSGTSGGNEQFFGPGTRLTVL.

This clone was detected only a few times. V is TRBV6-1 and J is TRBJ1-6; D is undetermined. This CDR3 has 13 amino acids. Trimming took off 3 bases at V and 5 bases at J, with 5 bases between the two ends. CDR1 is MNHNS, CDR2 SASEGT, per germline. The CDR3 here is CASSDSNNSPLHF. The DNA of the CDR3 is TGTGCCAGCAGTGACAGTAATAATTCACCCCTCCACTTT.

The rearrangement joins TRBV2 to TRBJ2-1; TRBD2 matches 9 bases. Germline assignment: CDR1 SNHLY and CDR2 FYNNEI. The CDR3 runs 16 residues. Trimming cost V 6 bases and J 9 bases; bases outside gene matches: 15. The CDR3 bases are TGTGCCAGCAGGACGGTACGCGCGGGAGGGCCATTTGAGCAGTTCTTC. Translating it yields CASRTVRAGGPFEQFF.

Written as DNA, the CDR3 is TGTGCCAGCAGCTTAACCCGGCTAGCGGGAGTTACCTACGAGCAGTACTTC. This gives the protein CASSLTRLAGVTYEQYF. The chain combines TRBV7-2 with TRBJ2-7; 10 positions agree with TRBD2. Germline values: CDR1 SGHTA, CDR2 FQGNSA. V was pared by 2 bases and J by 2 bases, with 9 bases of the junction left unmatched. This CDR3 has 17 residues.

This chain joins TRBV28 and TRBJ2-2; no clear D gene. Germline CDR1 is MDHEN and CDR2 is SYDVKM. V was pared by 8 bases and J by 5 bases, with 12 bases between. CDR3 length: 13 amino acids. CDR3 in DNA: TGTGCCAGCGGCCGGGTCGTAACCGGGGAGCTGTTTTTT. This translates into CASGRVVTGELFF.

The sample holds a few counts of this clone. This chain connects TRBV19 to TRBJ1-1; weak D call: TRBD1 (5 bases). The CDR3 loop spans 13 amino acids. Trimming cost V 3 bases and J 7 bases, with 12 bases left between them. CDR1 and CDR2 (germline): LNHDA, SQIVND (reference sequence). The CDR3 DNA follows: TGTGCCAGTAGTATCGCGTCAGGGCGTGAAGCTTTCTTT. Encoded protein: CASSIASGREAFF.

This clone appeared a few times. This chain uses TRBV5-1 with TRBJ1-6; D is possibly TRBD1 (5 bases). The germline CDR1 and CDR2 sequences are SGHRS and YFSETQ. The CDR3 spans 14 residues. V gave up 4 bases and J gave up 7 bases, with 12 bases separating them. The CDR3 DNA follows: TGCGCCAGCAGCCAGGGATTAACAAATTCACCCCTCCACTTT. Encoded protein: CASSQGLTNSPLHF.

Written as DNA, the CDR3 is TGTGCCAGCAGTTTTCAGGGGGCACGAGGTAAAGCTTTCTTT. This encodes CASSFQGARGKAFF. V is TRBV28 and J is TRBJ1-1; TRBD1 aligns across 8 bases. Germline V gene data show CDR1 as MDHEN and CDR2 as SYDVKM. V shed 3 bases, J shed 9 bases, and the junction held 9 bases outside the gene matches. The CDR3 consists of 14 residues.

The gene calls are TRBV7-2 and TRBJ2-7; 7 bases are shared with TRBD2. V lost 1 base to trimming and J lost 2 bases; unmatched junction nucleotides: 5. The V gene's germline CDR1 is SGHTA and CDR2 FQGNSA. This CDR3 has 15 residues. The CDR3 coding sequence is TGTGCCAGCAGCTTAGGGCAGGGAGGGACCTACGAGCAGTACTTC. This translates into CASSLGQGGTYEQYF.

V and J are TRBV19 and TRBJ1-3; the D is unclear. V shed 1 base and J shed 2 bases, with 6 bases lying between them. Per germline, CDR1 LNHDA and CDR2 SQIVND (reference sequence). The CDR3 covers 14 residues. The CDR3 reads CASSIVAAGNTIYF. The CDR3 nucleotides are TGTGCCAGTAGTATAGTCGCGGCTGGAAACACCATATATTTT.

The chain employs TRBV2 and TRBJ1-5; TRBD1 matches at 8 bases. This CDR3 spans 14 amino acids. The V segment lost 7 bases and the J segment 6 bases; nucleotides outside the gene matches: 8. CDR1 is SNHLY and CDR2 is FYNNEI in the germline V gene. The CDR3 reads CASTPTGGGQPQHF. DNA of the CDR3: TGTGCCAGCACTCCAACAGGGGGTGGTCAGCCCCAGCATTTT.

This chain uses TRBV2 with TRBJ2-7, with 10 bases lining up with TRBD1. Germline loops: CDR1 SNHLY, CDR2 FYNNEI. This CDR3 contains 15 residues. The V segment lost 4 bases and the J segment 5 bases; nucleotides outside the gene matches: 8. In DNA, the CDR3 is TGTGCCAGCAGTGTGCCTGGGGACAGGGGAAACGAGCAGTACTTC. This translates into CASSVPGDRGNEQYF. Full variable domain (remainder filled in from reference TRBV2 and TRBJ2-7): EPEVTQTPSHQVTQMGQEVILRCVPISNHLYFYWYRQILGQKVEFLVSFYNNEISEKSEIFDDQFSVERPDGSNFTLKIRSTKLEDSAMYFCASSVPGDRGNEQYFGPGTRLTVT.

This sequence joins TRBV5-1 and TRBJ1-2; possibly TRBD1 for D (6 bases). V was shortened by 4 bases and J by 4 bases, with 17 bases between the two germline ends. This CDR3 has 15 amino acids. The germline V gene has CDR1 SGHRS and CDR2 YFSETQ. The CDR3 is CASSPGGSGVYGYTF. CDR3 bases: TGCGCCAGCAGCCCGGGGGGCAGTGGAGTCTATGGCTACACCTTC.

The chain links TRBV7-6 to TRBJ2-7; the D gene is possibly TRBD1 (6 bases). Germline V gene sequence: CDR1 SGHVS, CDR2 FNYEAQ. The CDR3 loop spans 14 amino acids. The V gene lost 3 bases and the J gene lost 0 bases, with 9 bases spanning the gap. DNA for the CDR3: TGTGCCAGCAGCTTGGGGACAAGCTCCTACGAGCAGTACTTC. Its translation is CASSLGTSSYEQYF.